This entry lists 5 T cell receptor beta chains sequenced from one sample in a study of human T cells and chemical hapten exposure. Time point defined: pre-sensitization, week 0. The treatment denotes: therapeutic diphenylcyclopropenone sensitization with weekly scalp DPC. Each CDR3 protein gets one entry after TCRdb re-called the RACE reads with MiXCR. The sample lists around 200,000 distinct CDR3 sequences, around 30% occurring once. The starting material was whole blood, obtained in connection with sensitization to the hapten diphenylcyclopropenone (DPC). These receptors were taken from a woman under 40 with alopecia areata. Some clones in this sample may be carry-over from other donors' samples.

CDR3 sequence: CASSAGTVDEQYF. The CDR3 DNA reads TGTGCCAGCAGTGCCGGGACGGTGGACGAGCAGTACTTC. The chain uses TRBV28 and TRBJ2-7, with D perhaps matching TRBD1 or TRBD2 (5 bases each). The CDR3 is made up of 13 amino acids. Trimming removed 5 bases from V and 5 bases from J, with 13 bases in between. Looked up from germline, CDR1 is MDHEN and CDR2 is SYDVKM. Full variable domain (rest looked up from reference TRBV28 and TRBJ2-7): DVKVTQSSRYLVKRTGEKVFLECVQDMDHENMFWYRQDPGLGLRLIYFSYDVKMKEKGDIPEGYSVSREKKERFSLILESASTNQTSMYLCASSAGTVDEQYFGPGTRLTVT.

A few counts support this clonotype. The CDR3 loop is CSARRTGGLQPQHF. CDR3 coding DNA: TGCAGTGCTCGCCGGACAGGGGGGCTTCAGCCCCAGCATTTT. The J gene is TRBJ1-5, the V gene TRBV20-1; 10 bases are a match to TRBD1. CDR1 DFQATT and CDR2 SNEGSKA come from the germline V gene (reference sequence). V lost 5 bases, J lost 6 bases, and 7 bases stayed unmatched. The length of the CDR3 is 14 residues.

The sample holds many counts of this clonotype. This chain uses TRBV7-9 with TRBJ2-7; TRBD1 might be the D (5 bases). The CDR3 spans 12 residues. In germline, CDR1 is SEHNR, CDR2 FQNEAQ (reference sequence). Trimming took off 5 bases at V and 5 bases at J, with 10 bases between the two ends. In nucleotides, the CDR3 is TGTGCCAGCAGCCCCGGCAGGGACGAGCAGTACTTC. Encoded protein: CASSPGRDEQYF.

This clonotype was picked up many times. The chain carries TRBV7-9 and TRBJ2-7, with D possibly TRBD2 on 5 matching bases. The CDR3 loop spans 15 amino acids. The ends were cut back, 5 bases at V and 6 bases at J, with 20 bases in the middle. Per germline, CDR1 SEHNR and CDR2 FQNEAQ (reference sequence). CDR3 nucleotide sequence: TGTGCCAGCAGCCCAACCGGCCTAGCTATTGGCGAGCAGTACTTC. Translation gives CASSPTGLAIGEQYF.

This clonotype occurred a few times. The gene calls are TRBV28 and TRBJ2-3; perhaps TRBD1 as D (6 bases). V was clipped by 7 bases and J by 6 bases, with 20 bases between them. Germline assignment: CDR1 MDHEN and CDR2 SYDVKM. The CDR3 covers 15 residues. CDR3 nucleotide sequence: TGTGCCAGCAAGAAAGGGGCAGGGGTAGCGGATACGCAGTATTTT. This translates into CASKKGAGVADTQYF.